This T cell receptor (beta chain) was found in a study of response to subunit inactivated influenza vaccine. Study outcomes and limitations: It was suggested by the authors that few new T cells are recruited by each seasonal influenza vaccination.

TCRdb reanalysed the RT-PCR reads using MiXCR and keeps one entry per CDR3 protein. This table has hundreds of thousands of distinct CDR3 sequences, roughly 20% appearing once. Turning to this clonotype: No antigen is known for it.

V was pared by 6 bases and J by 7 bases, with 19 bases between. Germline V CDR1 and CDR2: DFQATT, SNEGSKA (reference sequence). The CDR3 runs 13 residues. The specimen was PBMCs from blood, collected more than 4 days after vaccination. The V gene is TRBV20-1, the J gene TRBJ2-7; D might be TRBD1 or TRBD2, each matching 5 bases. The clonotype originates from a man in his fifties or sixties who received an inactivated influenza vaccine. CDR3 nucleotides: TGCAGTGCCTCTACCGAAGGTTGGGGGGAGCAGTACTTC. Amino acids: CSASTEGWGEQYF.